The 19 T cell receptor beta chains below all came from one sample that was sequenced in a study of T cell changes during pregnancy in multiple sclerosis. Clones were read by immunoSEQ multiplex PCR, and TCRdb kept only the in-frame ones, dropping some. The sample includes around 69,000 clones, approximately 91% of them seen just once. The sample in question was peripheral blood, obtained in the third trimester of pregnancy. Receptors were obtained from a female donor with multiple sclerosis, enrolled in a pregnancy study.

This chain links TRBV6-5 with TRBJ2-1; D is undetermined. The CDR3 spans 16 residues. V was cut by 0 bases and J by 0 bases, with 9 bases left in between. The germline CDR1 and CDR2 sequences are MNHEY and SVGAGI. The DNA for the CDR3 is TGTGCCAGCAGTTACTCCTACGATAGCTCCTACAATGAGCAGTTCTTC. Encoded protein: CASSYSYDSSYNEQFF.

A remark on this clone: Distinct nucleotide sequences in the sample also encode this CDR3. The chain has TRBV5-1 and TRBJ1-5; D is uncertain. The ends were cut back, 0 bases at V and 0 bases at J, with 4 bases in the middle. This CDR3 region has 14 residues. Germline loops: CDR1 SGHRS, CDR2 YFSETQ. The chain's CDR3 is CASSLAGSNQPQHF. CDR3 nucleotide sequence: TGCGCCAGCAGCTTGGCAGGTAGCAATCAGCCCCAGCATTTT.

The gene calls are TRBV11-2 and TRBJ1-1, with TRBD1 as a possible D gene (5 bases). The V end lost 4 bases, the J end lost 11 bases, and 17 bases lay between the germline ends. Germline V gene sequence: CDR1 SGHAT, CDR2 FQNNGV. This CDR3 comprises 13 residues. The CDR3 is CASSSFLGDWAFF. CDR3 nucleotides: TGTGCCAGCAGCTCATTCCTAGGGGACTGGGCTTTCTTT. The complete variable domain, with remaining parts taken from reference TRBV11-2 and TRBJ1-1, reads EAGVAQSPRYKIIEKRQSVAFWCNPISGHATLYWYQQILGQGPKLLIQFQNNGVVDDSQLPKDRFSAERLKGVDSTLKIQPAKLEDSAVYLCASSSFLGDWAFFGQGTRLTVV.

This clone has only one observation. The genes are TRBV5-1 and TRBJ2-1, with 7 positions matching TRBD2. The CDR3 runs 17 residues. Germline V lookup: CDR1 SGHRS, CDR2 YFSETQ. Trimming at V came to 3 bases and at J to 2 bases, leaving 11 bases not matched to a gene. In DNA, the CDR3 is TGCGCCAGCAGCTGGGCCGGACTAGTCAGTCCCTACAATGAGCAGTTCTTC. This translates into CASSWAGLVSPYNEQFF.

This rearrangement joins TRBV11-2 to TRBJ1-4, with 9 bases fitting TRBD1. The CDR3 runs to 13 residues. Germline lookup yields CDR1 SGHAT and CDR2 FQNNGV. After removal of 6 bases from V and 8 bases from J, the junction contained 4 bases not matched to a gene. The CDR3: CASRLTGGEKLFF. CDR3 nucleotides: TGTGCCAGCAGACTAACAGGGGGCGAAAAACTGTTTTTT. The whole variable domain, filled in from reference TRBV11-2 and TRBJ1-4, reads EAGVAQSPRYKIIEKRQSVAFWCNPISGHATLYWYQQILGQGPKLLIQFQNNGVVDDSQLPKDRFSAERLKGVDSTLKIQPAKLEDSAVYLCASRLTGGEKLFFGSGTQLSVL.

The sample holds one count of this clone. The chain combines TRBV7-9 with TRBJ1-5; 7 bases match TRBD1. After removal of 5 bases from V and 7 bases from J, the junction contained 8 bases not matched to a gene. The CDR3 is made up of 14 amino acids. Germline CDR1 reads SEHNR; CDR2 reads FQNEAQ (reference sequence). The CDR3 DNA reads as TGTGCCAGCAGCCTCGACAGGGCGGGACAGCCCCAGCATTTT. It specifies CASSLDRAGQPQHF.

This chain connects TRBV5-4 to TRBJ1-1; 9 bases agree with TRBD1. Germline trimming cut 4 bases from V and 1 base from J; bases unmatched to any gene: 17. The CDR3 length is 19 residues. Per germline, CDR1 SGHNT and CDR2 YYREEE (reference sequence). The CDR3 spells CASSGHWNLAGQGNTEAFF. The CDR3, as DNA: TGTGCCAGCAGCGGGCATTGGAACCTGGCGGGACAGGGGAACACTGAAGCTTTCTTT.

The V gene is TRBV7-2, the J gene TRBJ2-7; TRBD1 agrees at 11 bases. The CDR3 totals 15 residues. Germline loops: CDR1 SGHTA, CDR2 FQGNSA. V lost 5 bases and J lost 2; bases outside the gene matches: 5. In DNA form, the CDR3 reads TGTGCCAGCAGCACAGGACAGGGGGCAACCTACGAGCAGTACTTC. Residues: CASSTGQGATYEQYF.

The chain couples TRBV7-9 to TRBJ1-2, with 7 bases identical to TRBD1. Germline lookup yields CDR1 SEHNR and CDR2 FQNEAQ (reference sequence). Germline trimming cut 3 bases from V and 7 bases from J; bases unmatched to any gene: 2. CDR3 length: 12 amino acids. CDR3 in amino acids: CASSLTGTGYTF. In DNA form, the CDR3 reads TGTGCCAGCAGCTTGACAGGGACTGGCTACACCTTC.

The rearrangement joins TRBV28 to TRBJ1-1; 8 bases align to TRBD1. The CDR3 sequence is 18 residues long. J lost 1 base, V lost 4 bases, and 14 bases had no gene match. The germline CDR1 and CDR2 sequences are MDHEN and SYDVKM. The CDR3 region has the DNA TGTGCCAGCAGTTCGGGTGGTCGCGACAGGGGACAGAACACTGAAGCTTTCTTT. It specifies CASSSGGRDRGQNTEAFF.

Turning to this clone: A read error may account for a junction end that differs from germline. This chain uses TRBV9 with TRBJ2-1; 9 bases map to TRBD1. The CDR3 runs 12 residues. Germline CDR1 and CDR2: SGDLS and YYNGEE. The CDR3 loop reads CASTGNGDRAIF. The DNA for the CDR3 is TGTGCCAGTACCGGGAATGGGGACAGGGCAATCTTC.

The chain recombines TRBV6-5 with TRBJ2-7, with 7 positions matching TRBD1. V trimming: 0 bases; J trimming: 0 bases; junction bases outside the gene matches: 2. Per germline, CDR1 MNHEY and CDR2 SVGAGI. The CDR3 runs to 15 residues. The CDR3 is CASSYSAGGSYEQYF. The CDR3 nucleotides read TGTGCCAGCAGTTACTCGGCAGGGGGCTCCTACGAGCAGTACTTC.

The rearrangement joins TRBV7-2 to TRBJ1-1, with 8 bases identical to TRBD1. V shed 4 bases, J shed 1 base, and the junction held 8 bases outside the gene matches. The germline V gene encodes CDR1 SGHTA and CDR2 FQGNSA. The CDR3 sequence is 16 residues long. As DNA, the CDR3 is TGTGCCAGCAGCTCCTCGAGGACAGGGAGGAACACTGAAGCTTTCTTT. It is translated as CASSSSRTGRNTEAFF.

The J gene is TRBJ1-2, the V gene TRBV7-2; tentative D call: TRBD1 (5 bases). This CDR3 has 13 amino acids. V was pared by 5 bases and J by 7 bases, with 14 bases between. The germline gives CDR1 SGHTA, CDR2 FQGNSA. This CDR3 is CASSRGESSGYTF. Written as DNA, the CDR3 is TGTGCCAGCAGCAGGGGCGAGAGCTCTGGCTACACCTTC.

The chain links TRBV7-2 to TRBJ2-2; tentative D call: TRBD1 (5 bases). Trimming cost V 0 bases and J 6 bases, with 8 bases left between them. The CDR3 spans 14 residues. Germline V gene lookup returns CDR1 SGHTA and CDR2 FQGNSA. The CDR3 sequence: CASSLARVAGELFF. As DNA, the CDR3 is TGTGCCAGCAGCTTAGCCAGGGTAGCCGGGGAGCTGTTTTTT.

The V call is TRBV6-1, the J call TRBJ1-2; D gene ambiguous. CDR1 and CDR2 (germline): MNHNS, SASEGT. The CDR3 runs to 14 residues. V was shortened by 0 bases and J by 5 bases, with 10 bases between the two germline ends. DNA for the CDR3: TGTGCCAGCAGTGAAGCGACTAATGGGTATGGCTACACCTTC. It translates to CASSEATNGYGYTF.

This clone was seen a handful of times. Here the CDR3 DNA reads TGTGCCAGCAGCTTAAATCTCCAGGGGGCCAGTGAAGCTTTCTTT. Amino acid sequence: CASSLNLQGASEAFF. The rearrangement uses TRBV7-3 and TRBJ1-1; 8 bases are a match to TRBD1. Germline V lookup: CDR1 SGHTA, CDR2 FQGTGA. The V and J ends lost 1 base and 7 bases, in that order; junction bases with no gene match: 8. The CDR3 totals 15 residues.

This clone was found once. The rearrangement uses TRBV5-6 and TRBJ1-2; D not certain. V was shortened by 2 bases and J by 6 bases, with 14 bases between the two germline ends. This CDR3 has 14 amino acids. Germline values: CDR1 SGHDT, CDR2 YYEEEE. The CDR3 sequence: CASSFLRRFHGYTF. CDR3 coding DNA: TGTGCCAGCAGCTTTCTTAGGCGGTTCCATGGCTACACCTTC.

The chain combines TRBV6-5 with TRBJ2-2; D not resolved. Germline V gene lookup returns CDR1 MNHEY and CDR2 SVGAGI. CDR3 size: 14 residues. Trimming took 2 bases from V and 1 from J, leaving 5 bases between them. CDR3 in amino acids: CASSYPVNTGELFF. The CDR3 coding sequence is TGTGCCAGCAGTTACCCAGTGAACACCGGGGAGCTGTTTTTT.